This T cell receptor beta chain was identified in a study of T cell responses to AZD1222 COVID-19 vaccine. Study-level results: Per reports, nearly half of all spike-specific TCRs target regions that are unmutated in variants. Recipients of AZD1222 seropositive at baseline numbered only 6 or 7. In a largely white British group with more females than males, clonal diversity was possibly underestimated.

Sequencing was performed with immunoSEQ multiplex PCR; in TCRdb, only in-frame clones are kept and a portion is missing. The sample includes fewer than 110,000 clones, around 90% seen only once; the top ten take around 4.9%. As for this clone: Its antigen remains unknown.

The material was peripheral blood, obtained 28 days after the second AZD1222 dose. The clonotype was recovered from an adult who received the AZD1222 COVID-19 vaccine.

CDR3: CASSIRDKDYEQYF. The CDR3 nucleotides are TGTGCCAGCAGCATCCGGGACAAGGATTACGAGCAGTACTTC. The rearrangement links TRBV7-2 to TRBJ2-7; a possible D gene is TRBD1 (6 bases). CDR3 length: 14 residues. From germline, CDR1 is SGHTA and CDR2 FQGNSA. Trimming removed 5 bases from V and 4 bases from J, with 15 bases in between.